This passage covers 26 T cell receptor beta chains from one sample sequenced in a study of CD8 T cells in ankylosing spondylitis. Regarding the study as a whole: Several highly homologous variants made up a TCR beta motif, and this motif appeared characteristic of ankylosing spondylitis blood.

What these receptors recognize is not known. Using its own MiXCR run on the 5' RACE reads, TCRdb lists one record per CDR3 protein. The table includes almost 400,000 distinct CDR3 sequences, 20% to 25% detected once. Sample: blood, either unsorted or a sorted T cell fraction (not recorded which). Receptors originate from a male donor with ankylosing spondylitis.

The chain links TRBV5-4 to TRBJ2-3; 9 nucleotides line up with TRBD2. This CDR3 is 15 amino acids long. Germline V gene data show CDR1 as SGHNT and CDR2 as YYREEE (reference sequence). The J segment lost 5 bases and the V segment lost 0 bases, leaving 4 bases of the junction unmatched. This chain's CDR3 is CASSLVSGRRDTQYF. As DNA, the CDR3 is TGTGCCAGCAGCTTGGTTAGCGGGAGAAGAGATACGCAGTATTTT.

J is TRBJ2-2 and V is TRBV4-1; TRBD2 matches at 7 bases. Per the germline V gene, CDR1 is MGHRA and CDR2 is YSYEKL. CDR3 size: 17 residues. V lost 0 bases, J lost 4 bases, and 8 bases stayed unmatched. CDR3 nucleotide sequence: TGCGCCAGCAGCCAAGATGGGCTAGCGGAGCCCACCGGGGAGCTGTTTTTT. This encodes CASSQDGLAEPTGELFF.

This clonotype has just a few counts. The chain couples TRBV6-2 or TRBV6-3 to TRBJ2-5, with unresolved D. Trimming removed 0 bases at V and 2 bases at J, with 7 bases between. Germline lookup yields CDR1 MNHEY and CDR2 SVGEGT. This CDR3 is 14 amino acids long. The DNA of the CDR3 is TGTGCCAGCAGTTACTCACCGGAACAAGAGACCCAGTACTTC. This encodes CASSYSPEQETQYF.

The CDR3 DNA reads TGCAGTGCCGGGACAGGGACTAAAGAGACCCAGTACTTC. Encoded protein: CSAGTGTKETQYF. The chain uses TRBV29-1 and TRBJ2-5; TRBD1 matches 9 bases. The CDR3 consists of 13 residues. CDR1 and CDR2 from the germline V gene are SQVTM and ANQGSEA.

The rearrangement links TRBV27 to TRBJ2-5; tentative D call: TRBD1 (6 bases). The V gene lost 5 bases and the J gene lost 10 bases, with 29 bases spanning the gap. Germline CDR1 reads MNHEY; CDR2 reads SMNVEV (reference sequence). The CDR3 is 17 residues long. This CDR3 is CASSHGPRQAASRDQYF. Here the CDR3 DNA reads TGTGCCAGCAGTCATGGCCCTCGACAGGCTGCCTCGAGAGACCAGTACTTC.

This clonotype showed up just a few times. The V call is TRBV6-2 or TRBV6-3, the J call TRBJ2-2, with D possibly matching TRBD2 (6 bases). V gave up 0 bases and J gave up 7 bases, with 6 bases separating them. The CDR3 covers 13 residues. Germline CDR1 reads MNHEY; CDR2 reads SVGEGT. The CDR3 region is CASSYSRGGELFF. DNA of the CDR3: TGTGCCAGCAGTTACTCGCGGGGCGGGGAGCTGTTTTTT.

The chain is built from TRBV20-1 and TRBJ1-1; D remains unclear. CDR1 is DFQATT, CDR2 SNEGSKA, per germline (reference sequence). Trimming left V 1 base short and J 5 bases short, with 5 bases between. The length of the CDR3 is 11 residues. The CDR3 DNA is TGCAGTGCTAGAGGGGAGACTGAAGCTTTCTTT. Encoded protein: CSARGETEAFF.

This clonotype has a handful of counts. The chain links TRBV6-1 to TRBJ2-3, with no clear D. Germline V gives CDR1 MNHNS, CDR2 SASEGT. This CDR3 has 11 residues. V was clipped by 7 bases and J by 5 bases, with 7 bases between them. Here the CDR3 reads CASIWIDTQYF. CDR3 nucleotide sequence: TGTGCCAGCATCTGGATAGATACGCAGTATTTT.

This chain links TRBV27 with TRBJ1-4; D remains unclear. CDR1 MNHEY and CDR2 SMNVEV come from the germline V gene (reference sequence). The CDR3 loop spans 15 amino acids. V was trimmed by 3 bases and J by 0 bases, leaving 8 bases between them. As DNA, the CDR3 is TGTGCCAGCAGTTTGGACCGCGCAACTAATGAAAAACTGTTTTTT. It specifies CASSLDRATNEKLFF.

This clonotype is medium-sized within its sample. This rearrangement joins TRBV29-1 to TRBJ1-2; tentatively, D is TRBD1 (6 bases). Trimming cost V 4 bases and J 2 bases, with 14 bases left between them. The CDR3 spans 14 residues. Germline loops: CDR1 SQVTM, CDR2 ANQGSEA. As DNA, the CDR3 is TGCAGCGTTGCAGAACAGGGTGGCAACTATGGCTACACCTTC. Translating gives CSVAEQGGNYGYTF.

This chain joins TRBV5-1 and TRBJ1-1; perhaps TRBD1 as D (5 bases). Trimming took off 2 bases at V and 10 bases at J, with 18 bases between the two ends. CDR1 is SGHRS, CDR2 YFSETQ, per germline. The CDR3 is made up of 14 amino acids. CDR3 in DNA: TGCGCCAGCAGCTTCGCACCCGGTGAGAGGGGAGCTTTCTTT. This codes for CASSFAPGERGAFF.

CDR3 nucleotides: TGCAGTGCTAGCGTATTACTAGCGGGACCCTCTCCCTACAATGAGCAGTTCTTC. Protein sequence: CSASVLLAGPSPYNEQFF. The V call is TRBV20-1, the J call TRBJ2-1, with 10 bases that match TRBD2. Germline V lookup: CDR1 DFQATT, CDR2 SNEGSKA (reference sequence). The J segment lost 2 bases and the V segment lost 3 bases, leaving 13 bases of the junction unmatched. The CDR3 runs 18 residues.

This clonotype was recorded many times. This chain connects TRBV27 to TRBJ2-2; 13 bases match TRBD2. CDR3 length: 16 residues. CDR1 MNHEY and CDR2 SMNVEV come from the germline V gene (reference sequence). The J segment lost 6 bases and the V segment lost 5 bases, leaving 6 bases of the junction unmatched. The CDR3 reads CASSHRLAGGSGELFF. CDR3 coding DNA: TGTGCCAGCAGTCACCGACTAGCGGGAGGTTCCGGGGAGCTGTTTTTT.

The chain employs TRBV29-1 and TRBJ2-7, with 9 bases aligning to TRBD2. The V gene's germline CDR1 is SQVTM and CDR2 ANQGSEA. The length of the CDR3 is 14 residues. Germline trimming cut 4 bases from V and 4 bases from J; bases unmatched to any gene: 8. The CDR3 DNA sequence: TGCAGCGTTGCGGGCGGGAGGGGTGTTTACGAGCAGTACTTC. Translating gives CSVAGGRGVYEQYF.

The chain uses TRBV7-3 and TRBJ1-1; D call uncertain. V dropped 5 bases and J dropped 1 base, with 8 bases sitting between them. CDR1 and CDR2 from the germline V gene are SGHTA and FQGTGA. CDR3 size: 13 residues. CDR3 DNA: TGTGCCAGCAGCCGGCAGCCGAACACTGAAGCTTTCTTT. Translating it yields CASSRQPNTEAFF.

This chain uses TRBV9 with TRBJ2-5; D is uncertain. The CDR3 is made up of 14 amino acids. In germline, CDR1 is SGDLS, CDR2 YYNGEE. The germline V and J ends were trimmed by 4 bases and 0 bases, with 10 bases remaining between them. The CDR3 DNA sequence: TGTGCCAGCAGCCCACCTGGGTACCAAGAGACCCAGTACTTC. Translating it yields CASSPPGYQETQYF. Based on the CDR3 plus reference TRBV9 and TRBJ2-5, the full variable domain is DSGVTQTPKHLITATGQRVTLRCSPRSGDLSVYWYQQSLDQGLQFLIQYYNGEERAKGNILERFSAQQFPDLHSELNLSSLELGDSALYFCASSPPGYQETQYFGPGTRLLVL.

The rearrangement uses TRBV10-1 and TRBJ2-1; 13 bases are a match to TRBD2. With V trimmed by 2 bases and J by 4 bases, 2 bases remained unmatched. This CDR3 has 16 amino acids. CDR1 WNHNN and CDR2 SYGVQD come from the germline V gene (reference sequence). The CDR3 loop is CASSELTSGRYNEQFF. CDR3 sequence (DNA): TGCGCCAGCAGTGAGCTGACTAGCGGGAGGTACAATGAGCAGTTCTTC.

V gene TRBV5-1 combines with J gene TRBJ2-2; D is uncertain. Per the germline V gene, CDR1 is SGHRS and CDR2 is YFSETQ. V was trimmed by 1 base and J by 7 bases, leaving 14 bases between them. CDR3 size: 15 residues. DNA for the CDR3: TGCGCCAGCAGCTTGTACGACCAAAAAAACGGGGAGCTGTTTTTT. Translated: CASSLYDQKNGELFF.

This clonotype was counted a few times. The CDR3 here is CASSLVLAGYEQYF. In nucleotides, the CDR3 is TGCGCCAGCAGCTTGGTTCTAGCGGGCTACGAGCAGTACTTC. The chain carries TRBV5-1 and TRBJ2-7; 8 nucleotides agree with TRBD2. The CDR3 has 14 residues. J was trimmed by 3 bases and V by 0 bases; bases with no gene match: 2. Germline CDR1 reads SGHRS; CDR2 reads YFSETQ.

The CDR3 protein is CASSIDRLSYEQYF. CDR3 coding DNA: TGCGCCAGCAGCATTGACAGACTGTCCTACGAGCAGTACTTC. V is TRBV5-1 and J is TRBJ2-7, with D maybe TRBD1 (5 bases). The V and J ends lost 4 bases and 1 base respectively, with 12 bases between them. Germline-derived CDR1 and CDR2 are SGHRS and YFSETQ. This CDR3 spans 14 amino acids.

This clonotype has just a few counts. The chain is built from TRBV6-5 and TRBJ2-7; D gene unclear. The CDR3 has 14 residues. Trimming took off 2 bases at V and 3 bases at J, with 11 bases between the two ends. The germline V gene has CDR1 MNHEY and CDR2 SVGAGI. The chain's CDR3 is CASSYGYQNYEQYF. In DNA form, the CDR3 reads TGTGCCAGCAGTTACGGGTATCAAAACTACGAGCAGTACTTC.

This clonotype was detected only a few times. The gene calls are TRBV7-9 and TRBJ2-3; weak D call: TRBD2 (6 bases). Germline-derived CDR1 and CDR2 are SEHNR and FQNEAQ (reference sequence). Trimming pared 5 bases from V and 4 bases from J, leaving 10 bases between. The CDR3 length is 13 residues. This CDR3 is CASSRREADTQYF. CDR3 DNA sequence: TGTGCCAGCAGCCGCAGGGAGGCAGATACGCAGTATTTT.

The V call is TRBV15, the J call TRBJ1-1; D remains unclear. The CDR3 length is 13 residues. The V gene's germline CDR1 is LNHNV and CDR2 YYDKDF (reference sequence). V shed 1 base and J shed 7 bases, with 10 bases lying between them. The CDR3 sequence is CATSRVRANEAFF. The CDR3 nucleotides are TGTGCCACCAGCAGAGTAAGGGCCAATGAAGCTTTCTTT.

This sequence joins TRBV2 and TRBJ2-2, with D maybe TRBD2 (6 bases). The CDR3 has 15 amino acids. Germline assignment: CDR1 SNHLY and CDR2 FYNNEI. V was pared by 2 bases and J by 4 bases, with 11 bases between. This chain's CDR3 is CASSELTSVTGELFF. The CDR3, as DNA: TGTGCCAGCAGTGAACTGACTAGTGTCACCGGGGAGCTGTTTTTT.

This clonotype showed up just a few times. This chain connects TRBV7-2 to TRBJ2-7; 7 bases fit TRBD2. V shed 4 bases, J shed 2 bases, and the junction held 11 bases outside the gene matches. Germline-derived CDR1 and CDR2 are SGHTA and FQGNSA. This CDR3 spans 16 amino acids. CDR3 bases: TGTGCCAGCAGCTCCATCACTCGGGACTACGCCTACGAGCAGTACTTC. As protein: CASSSITRDYAYEQYF.

CDR3 sequence: CASSNGPERYEQYF. The CDR3 DNA reads TGTGCCAGCAGCAATGGCCCGGAACGCTACGAGCAGTACTTC. V is TRBV5-5 and J is TRBJ2-7, with D unclear. The germline V gene has CDR1 SGHKS and CDR2 YYEKEE (reference sequence). Trimming stripped 4 bases from V and 3 bases from J, with 14 bases between. The CDR3 totals 14 residues.